The T cell receptor (beta chain) described here comes from a study of blood T cell repertoires in COVID-19. On the study more broadly: Acute and convalescent COVID-19 specimens originated in the United States, Italy and Spain. T cells, B-cell-depleted T cells, or PBMCs supplied cDNA or gDNA.

Germline values: CDR1 KGHSH, CDR2 LQKENI. Deletions cut 5 bases from V and 4 bases from J, with 14 bases between. The CDR3 is made up of 14 amino acids. In the original processing: From reference gene primer amplification, estimates of nucleated cell counts were derived. Clones were sequenced by immunoSEQ multiplex PCR, and TCRdb holds only the in-frame ones, with some missing. That table furnishes V, J and clone size, whereas the DNA furnished D and trimming. The sample records over 300,000 clones, approximately 85% being singletons. The clonotype comes from a woman between 50 and 59 years old with acute or convalescent COVID-19. The chain couples TRBV18 to TRBJ1-1; possible D gene TRBD1, 5 bases. The specimen sequenced was peripheral blood. CDR3 nucleotides: TGTGCCAGCTCAGAAGACAGTTGGGGCACTGAAGCTTTCTTT. Amino acid sequence: CASSEDSWGTEAFF.